This T cell receptor beta chain was recorded in a study of T cell repertoires in cytomegalovirus infection. Study at large: Both CMV infection and a matching HLA type were indicated by public TCR beta signatures.

As concerns this clonotype: Its antigen is unidentified.

TCRdb used MiXCR to reprocess the reads, holding one entry per CDR3 protein. The sample includes roughly 990,000 distinct CDR3 sequences, less than 40% seen only once; the top ten take 11% to 15%. V was pared by 1 base and J by 0 bases, with 6 bases between. The CDR3 length is 15 residues. Germline V gene lookup returns CDR1 SGHVS and CDR2 FQNEAQ. The input for sequencing was cultured CD8+ T cells from PBMCs, taken from culture after CMV antigen stimulation. The V gene is TRBV7-8, the J gene TRBJ2-2; unclear D gene. The receptor was isolated from a human donor in good health (CMV status not recorded). Some clones in this sample may be carry-over from other donors' samples. The CDR3 DNA reads TGTGCCAGCAGCTTAGTCCCGCCGAACACCGGGGAGCTGTTTTTT. Translating it yields CASSLVPPNTGELFF.